A selection of T cell receptor beta chains follows, all from one sample in a study of monozygotic twins with inflammatory bowel disease. With the 5' RACE reads reprocessed, TCRdb shows one record per CDR3 protein and no DNA. This sample's table has roughly 300,000 distinct CDR3 sequences. Input material: blood. The receptors shown here come from a human donor with ulcerative colitis or Crohn's disease, or a healthy co-twin of an affected twin (not recorded which). Each CDR3 is given with its conserved first and last residue.

j_gene | v_gene | CDR3aa
TRBJ2-2 | TRBV12-3/TRBV12-4 | CASSFEGGIVSELFF
TRBJ2-1 | TRBV28 | CASLSLGNEQSF
TRBJ2-1 | TRBV6-5 | CASRRGIANEQFF
TRBJ1-2 | TRBV24-1 | CATSDRGQLKGGYTF
TRBJ2-1 | TRBV12-5 | CASGCPFEVHNEQFF
TRBJ2-2 | TRBV5-4 | CASSLSGGSLGELFF
TRBJ2-1 | TRBV6-2/TRBV6-3 | CASRPEGGGYYNEQFF
TRBJ2-2 | TRBV7-8 | CASSLVRVPGLAGLTGELFF
TRBJ2-4 | TRBV30 | CAWKQGAAKNIQYF
TRBJ1-2 | TRBV7-9 | CASSSGYYGYTF
TRBJ1-3 | TRBV3-1 | CASSRLLLNRVSSGNTIYF
TRBJ2-2 | TRBV7-2 | CASSPRLATVAGELFF
TRBJ2-1 | TRBV23-1 | CASSLRRRRHHEQFF
TRBJ2-7 | TRBV11-2 | CASTAAGASREQYF
TRBJ2-3 | TRBV20-1 | CSAAPGVKKNTQYF
TRBJ2-1 | TRBV10-3 | CAISADWTNGGQFF
TRBJ2-3 | TRBV5-6 | CASSLPNRGGDTDTQYF
TRBJ1-1 | TRBV24-1 | CATSDPKQGAVEAFF
TRBJ2-5 | TRBV3-1 | CASSLKTWMVETQYF
TRBJ2-7 | TRBV7-2 | CASGPARDQYF
TRBJ2-7 | TRBV4-3 | CASSQVRGKVSYEQYF
TRBJ2-3 | TRBV5-1 | CASSLSLAGPRDTDTQYF
TRBJ2-1 | TRBV7-2 | CASSFPLAGRNYNKQFF
TRBJ2-2 | TRBV4-3 | CASSQRTSTGELFF
TRBJ2-2 | TRBV4-3 | CASSQDIMGPGELFF
TRBJ2-1 | TRBV4-3 | CASSQMINNEQFF
TRBJ1-1 | TRBV20-1 | CSARDSAGNTEAFF
TRBJ2-7 | TRBV10-2 | CASSDPGLAGGLSYEQYF
TRBJ2-5 | TRBV4-3 | CASSQGRKQETQYF
TRBJ1-5 | TRBV6-6 | CASSYWGGNQPQHF
TRBJ1-1 | TRBV6-2/TRBV6-3 | CASSRILDGAFF
TRBJ1-1 | TRBV27 | CASRIGHPNTEAFF
TRBJ1-2 | TRBV12-3/TRBV12-4 | CASSPDNYFGYTF
TRBJ1-6 | TRBV27 | CASSLYTAGVGNSPLHF
TRBJ2-6 | TRBV28 | CASSYLAGGPGANVLTF
TRBJ2-2 | TRBV5-1 | CASSSDRVSSNTGELFF
TRBJ2-7 | TRBV20-1 | CSAKVGRKGEQYF
TRBJ2-3 | TRBV6-5 | CASSYTASGLSTDTQYF
TRBJ1-2 | TRBV20-1 | CSAPRRQGGSKGYGYTF
TRBJ2-2 | TRBV19 | CASVTPGLAGVVELFF